Listed below are T cell receptor beta chains from one sample, sequenced in a study of blood T cells in healthy people across ages. TCRdb re-called the 5' RACE reads through MiXCR, storing one row per CDR3 protein. Counted here are roughly 2 million distinct CDR3 sequences, 49% occurring once; the ten biggest clones make up approximately 2.1%. The specimen sequenced was blood. The receptors originated from a woman aged 40 to 50 in good health. Both conserved end residues are part of each CDR3. D genes are given only for firm matches. Only some rows state a clone size, as once, few, many or a class for expanded clones.

>TRBV4-1|TRBJ1-2|-|few
TGCGCCAGCCGGCCTACGGTGGTTGTTGGCTATGGCTACACCTTC
CASRPTVVVGYGYTF
>TRBV2|TRBJ2-5|-|-
TGTGCCCCACGGACAGACCAAGAGACCCAGTACTTC
CAPRTDQETQYF
>TRBV11-2|TRBJ2-7|-|-
TGTGCCAGCAGCTTATCGACCCCTACGACCTACGAGCAGTACTTC
CASSLSTPTTYEQYF
>TRBV28|TRBJ1-2|-|few
TGTGCCAGCAGATGGGGACCGAGCGCTAACTATGGCTACACCTTC
CASRWGPSANYGYTF
>TRBV15|TRBJ2-3|TRBD1|-
TGTGCCACCGGGAACAGGGGTGGAGGAGATACGCAGTATTTT
CATGNRGGGDTQYF
>TRBV20-1|TRBJ2-5|TRBD2|few
TGCAGTGCTAGAGGGGTAGCGGGGGCCATGCAGTACTTC
CSARGVAGAMQYF
>TRBV5-5|TRBJ2-5|-|-
TGTGCCAGCAGCTTGGTGGGGGGCATAGGCGAGACCCAGTACTTC
CASSLVGGIGETQYF
>TRBV12-3/TRBV12-4|TRBJ2-3|-|-
TGTGCCAGCAGTTTAAGCACCCCAGATACGCAGTATTTT
CASSLSTPDTQYF
>TRBV7-2|TRBJ1-5|-|-
TGTGCCAGCAGTTACCGGAGGGGGGGCGAATCGGCCAGGCAGCCCCAGCATTTT
CASSYRRGGESARQPQHF
>TRBV3-1|TRBJ2-7|-|-
TGTGCCAGCAGCCAAGAGGTAGGCAGATCCTACGAGCAGTACTTC
CASSQEVGRSYEQYF
>TRBV7-3|TRBJ2-3|TRBD2|few
TGTGCCAGCAGCTTCGGCGGTCTAGCGGGGGGCGAGAATACGCAGTATTTT
CASSFGGLAGGENTQYF
>TRBV5-5|TRBJ2-1|-|once
TGTGCCAGCAGCTTGACTCAACAGAAAGAGACCCAGTTCTTC
CASSLTQQKETQFF
>TRBV9|TRBJ2-5|-|few
TGTGCCAGCAGCTTAGGGTGGGGCGGAGGGGAAGAGACCCAGTACTTC
CASSLGWGGGEETQYF
>TRBV3-1|TRBJ2-3|-|-
TGTGCCAGCAGCCAACAAAGGAGCACAGATACGCAGTATTTT
CASSQQRSTDTQYF
>TRBV6-5|TRBJ2-5|TRBD2|-
TGTGCCAGCAGACCGGGACTAGCAGTAGGAGAGCAGTACTTC
CASRPGLAVGEQYF
>TRBV11-2|TRBJ2-7|TRBD1|-
TGTGCCAGCAGCCTATTAGACCTCAGGGGGAGCTCCTACGAGCAGTACTTC
CASSLLDLRGSSYEQYF
>TRBV5-4|TRBJ2-4|TRBD2|-
TGTGCCAGCAGCTTTGGGACTAGTCCCATTCAGTACTTC
CASSFGTSPIQYF
>TRBV4-1|TRBJ2-7|-|-
TGCGCCAGCAGCCAACGGGACGGCAACTACGAGCAGTACTTC
CASSQRDGNYEQYF
>TRBV7-9|TRBJ2-6|-|-
TGTGCCAGCAGCTTTCTAGCAGGGGTGGTGAAAGGCTCTGGGGCCAACGTCCTGACTTTC
CASSFLAGVVKGSGANVLTF
>TRBV27|TRBJ2-3|TRBD2|-
TGTGCCAGCAGTTTATCCCCCCTAGCGGGGGGGAGCACAGATACGCAGTATTTT
CASSLSPLAGGSTDTQYF
>TRBV7-8|TRBJ2-3|TRBD1|-
TGTGCCAGCAGCTTAGGCCTCCGAGGGGGCCGGGATACGCAGTATTTT
CASSLGLRGGRDTQYF
>TRBV7-2|TRBJ1-4|-|once
TGTGCCAGCAGCCTACCATATAATGAAAAACTGTTTTTT
CASSLPYNEKLFF
>TRBV12-3/TRBV12-4|TRBJ2-7|-|many
TGTGCCAGCAGTCCGGGACTTTCCGAGCAGTACTTC
CASSPGLSEQYF
>TRBV28|TRBJ2-3|-|few
TGTGCCAGCAGCCCACCCCACGGACAACCACGGGCAGATACGCAGTATTTT
CASSPPHGQPRADTQYF
>TRBV7-9|TRBJ2-5|-|-
TGTGCCAGCAGCCCATACCCCCCGGGTGTTAGCGGAGAAACCGTGAGTGAGCAGTACTTC
CASSPYPPGVSGETVSEQYF
>TRBV7-2|TRBJ1-2|-|-
TGTGCCAGCAGCCTAGTCGTGGGGGACGGGAACTATGGCTACACCTTC
CASSLVVGDGNYGYTF
>TRBV29-1|TRBJ2-3|TRBD2|-
TGCACCCATGGGGGGGGGAGCACAGATACGCAGTATTTT
CTHGGGSTDTQYF
>TRBV7-2|TRBJ1-2|-|few
TGTGCCAGCAGCTTAGATGGGGGGCGTGGCTACACCTTC
CASSLDGGRGYTF
>TRBV2|TRBJ1-4|-|-
TGTGCCAGCAGTGCCCCGAGGGGTGAAAAACTGTTTTTT
CASSAPRGEKLFF
>TRBV14|TRBJ2-3|-|few
TGTGCCACCCGGGACCTCAGCACAGATACGCAGTATTTT
CATRDLSTDTQYF
>TRBV6-2/TRBV6-3|TRBJ1-6|-|few
TGTGCCAGCAGACCACCGGGAATGGGAAATTCACCCCTCCACTTT
CASRPPGMGNSPLHF
>TRBV20-1|TRBJ1-2|-|-
TGCAGTGCTAGTTTTCAGAACTATGGCTACACCTTC
CSASFQNYGYTF
>TRBV6-2/TRBV6-3|TRBJ2-7|-|-
TGTGCCAGCAGTTACTCAGTTTCGTGGTTCGACGAGCAGTACTTC
CASSYSVSWFDEQYF
>TRBV20-1|TRBJ2-5|-|once
TGCAGTGCTAAGGACGGGGGCCAAGAGACCCAGTACTTC
CSAKDGGQETQYF
>TRBV15|TRBJ1-2|-|-
TGTGCCACCAGCAGAGCCAGTACGGGCTATGGCTACACCTTC
CATSRASTGYGYTF
>TRBV7-7|TRBJ2-5|TRBD2|-
TGTGCTAGCAGTCAGGCGACTAGCGGGGGCCGGGGGACCCAGTACTTC
CASSQATSGGRGTQYF
>TRBV5-5|TRBJ2-5|-|-
TGTGCCAGCAGCCGGGAAATTGGAGAGACCCAGTACTTC
CASSREIGETQYF
>TRBV28|TRBJ2-1|-|few
TGTGCCAGCAGTCCTGATAGGATTCGGAATGAGCAGTTCTTC
CASSPDRIRNEQFF
>TRBV4-1|TRBJ1-2|-|few
TGCGCCAGCAGCCAAGAATCAAGGGCTTATGGCTACACCTTC
CASSQESRAYGYTF
>TRBV4-3|TRBJ1-2|-|few
TGCGCCAGCAGCCAAGAAATCGGGGGGCGTACCCATGGCTACACCTTC
CASSQEIGGRTHGYTF